Listed here are 4 T cell receptor beta chains from one sample, sequenced in a study of T-cell reconstitution after alpha-beta-depleted transplantation in children. Construction of the TCRbeta library involved unique molecular identifiers. TCRdb reprocessed the PCR reads with MiXCR, giving one entry per CDR3 protein. This table has 500,000 to 600,000 distinct CDR3 sequences, about 16% appearing once. This specimen consisted of PBMCs from the stem cell graft donor, obtained from the stem cell graft. The receptor set was obtained from a human donor who donated a stem cell graft to a child with acute lymphoblastic leukemia.

This clonotype was counted many times. This chain connects TRBV7-9 to TRBJ2-3; D remains ambiguous. CDR3 length equals 12 residues. In germline, CDR1 is SEHNR, CDR2 FQNEAQ (reference sequence). V was shortened by 1 base and J by 4 bases, with 3 bases between the two germline ends. For the CDR3, the DNA is TGTGCCAGCAGCTTAGTGTCAGATACGCAGTATTTT. Translating it yields CASSLVSDTQYF.

The V gene is TRBV20-1, the J gene TRBJ1-1; D not resolved. The CDR3 runs 13 residues. Trimming stripped 4 bases from V and 2 bases from J, with 11 bases between. Germline V gene lookup returns CDR1 DFQATT and CDR2 SNEGSKA (reference sequence). CDR3: CSATQQANTEAFF. CDR3 in DNA: TGCAGTGCTACTCAGCAGGCAAACACTGAAGCTTTCTTT.

The chain recombines TRBV27 with TRBJ2-7; no clear D. Germline V gene sequence: CDR1 MNHEY, CDR2 SMNVEV (reference sequence). The CDR3 has 12 residues. Trimming cost V 6 bases and J 3 bases, with 9 bases left between them. The CDR3 sequence: CASSSTLYEQYF. CDR3 DNA sequence: TGTGCCAGCAGCTCAACCCTCTACGAGCAGTACTTC.

V and J are TRBV12-3 or TRBV12-4 and TRBJ1-1, with D maybe TRBD1 (6 bases). Trimming cost V 2 bases and J 7 bases, with 17 bases left between them. The CDR3 loop spans 15 amino acids. The chain's CDR3 is CASSLIPGGGGEAFF. The CDR3 coding sequence is TGTGCCAGCAGTTTAATTCCGGGGGGCGGTGGTGAAGCTTTCTTT.